The sequence of this T cell receptor (beta chain) was determined in a study of blood T cell repertoires in COVID-19. In the study overall: Acute-phase and convalescent COVID-19 samples originated in the United States, Italy and Spain. T cells, B-cell-depleted T cells, or PBMCs supplied cDNA or gDNA.

This CDR3 region has 14 residues. Looked up from germline, CDR1 is SNHLY and CDR2 is FYNNEI. V was clipped by 5 bases and J by 5 bases; unmatched bases: 2. Source study methods: Estimation of nucleated cell counts was performed using reference gene primer amplification. Libraries were prepared by immunoSEQ multiplex PCR; TCRdb keeps only in-frame clonotypes and omits some of them. V and J calls and clone size are those listed in that table; D and trimming were worked out from the DNA. The table shows approximately 80,000 clones, with approximately 81% occurring only once. Sequenced material: peripheral blood. The origin of this receptor is a man aged 80 or over with acute or convalescent COVID-19. This chain connects TRBV2 to TRBJ2-2; TRBD1 agrees at 10 bases. Written as DNA, the CDR3 is TGTGCCAGCAGTTGGGGACAGGGGACCGGGGAGCTGTTTTTT. It encodes CASSWGQGTGELFF.